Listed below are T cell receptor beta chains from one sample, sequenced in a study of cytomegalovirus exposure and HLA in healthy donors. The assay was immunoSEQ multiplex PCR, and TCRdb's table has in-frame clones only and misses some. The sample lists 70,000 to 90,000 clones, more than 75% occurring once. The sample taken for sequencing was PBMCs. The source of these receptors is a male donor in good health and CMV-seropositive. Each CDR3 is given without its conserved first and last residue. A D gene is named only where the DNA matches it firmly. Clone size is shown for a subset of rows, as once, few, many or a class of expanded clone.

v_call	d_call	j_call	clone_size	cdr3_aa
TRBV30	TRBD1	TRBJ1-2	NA	AWSDGTAYGYT
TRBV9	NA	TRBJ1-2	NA	ASSVTLTGNYGYT
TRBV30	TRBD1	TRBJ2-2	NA	AWSDRGVGELF
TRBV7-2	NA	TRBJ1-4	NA	ASSLAGGGSTNEKLF
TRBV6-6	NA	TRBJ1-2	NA	ASSYDGGATNYGYT
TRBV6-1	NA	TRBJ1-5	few	ASSEAAGGNQPQH
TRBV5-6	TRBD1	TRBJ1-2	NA	ASSPGTAINYGYT
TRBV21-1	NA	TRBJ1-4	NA	ASSKGDRGNEKLF
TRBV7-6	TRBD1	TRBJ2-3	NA	ASSNTGGTDTQY
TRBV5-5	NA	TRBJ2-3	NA	ASSLGTSTDTQY
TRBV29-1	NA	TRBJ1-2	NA	SVEDGQINYGYT
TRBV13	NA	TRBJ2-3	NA	ASSYKRLTSSLGDTQY
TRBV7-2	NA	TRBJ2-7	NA	ASSPTASSYEQY
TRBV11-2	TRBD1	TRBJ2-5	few	ASSFRDRVKETQY
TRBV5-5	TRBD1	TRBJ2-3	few	ASSTRDRVFADTQY
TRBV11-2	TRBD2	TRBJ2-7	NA	ASSPLAGGTYEQY
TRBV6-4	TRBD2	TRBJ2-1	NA	ASSASSGGLSPQF
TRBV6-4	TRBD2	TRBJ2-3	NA	ASSDGRGASTDTQY
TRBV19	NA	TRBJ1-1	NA	ASHVGSHTEAF
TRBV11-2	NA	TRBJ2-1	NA	ASSLGEYNEQF
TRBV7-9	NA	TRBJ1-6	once	ASSLSGSPADSPLH
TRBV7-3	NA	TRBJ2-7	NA	ASSFGGDSSYEQY
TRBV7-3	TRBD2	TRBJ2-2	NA	ASSRLAGANTGELF
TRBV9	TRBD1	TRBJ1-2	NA	ASSPGTGGAYGYT
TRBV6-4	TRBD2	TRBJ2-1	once	ASSDAGAAYNEQF
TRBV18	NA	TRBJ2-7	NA	ASSPKPRGDEQY
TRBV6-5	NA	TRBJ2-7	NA	ASSYSTSYEQY
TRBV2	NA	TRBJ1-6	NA	ASSSSQVRQDSPLH
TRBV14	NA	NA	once	ASSAPRGHETQY
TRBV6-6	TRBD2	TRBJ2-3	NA	ASSYQTSGATDTQY
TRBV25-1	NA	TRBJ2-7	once	ASSGGSRLYEQY
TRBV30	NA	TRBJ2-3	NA	AWSVVGHKRTDTQY
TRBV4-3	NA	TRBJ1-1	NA	ASSQDNDSEAF
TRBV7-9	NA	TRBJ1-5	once	ASSLRVGRDSNQPQH
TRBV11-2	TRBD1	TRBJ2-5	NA	ASSLRGAGQGRETQY
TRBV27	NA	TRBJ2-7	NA	ASRDIAYEQY
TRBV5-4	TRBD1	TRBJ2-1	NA	ASSAGVGTGSNNEQF
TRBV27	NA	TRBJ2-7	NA	ASRTSRAGSYEQY
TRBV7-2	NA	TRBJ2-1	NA	ASSLVPNKNNEQF
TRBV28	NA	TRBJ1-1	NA	ASSLFRVLNTEAF
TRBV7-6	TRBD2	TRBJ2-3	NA	ASSTGLAGATDTQY
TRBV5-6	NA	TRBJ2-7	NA	ASSAGLTPYEQY